This T cell receptor (beta chain) was retrieved from a study of T-cell memory formation after mild COVID-19. General study results and limits: Cross-reactive memory appears to have joined, as suggested by some responding clones showing up in pre-infection memory.

Worth noting for this clonotype: Its antigen is unidentified.

The V end lost 6 bases, the J end lost 6 bases, and 20 bases lay between the germline ends. The CDR3 runs 16 residues. A 5'RACE reaction primed in the constant segment made cDNA libraries of TCR alpha and TCR beta, and these carried sample barcodes and UMIs. MiXCR was run by TCRdb on the 5' RACE reads, yielding one entry per CDR3 protein. This repertoire shows hundreds of thousands of distinct CDR3 sequences, over 15% found once; its top ten account for approximately 21%. Sample: PBMCs or a T cell subset sorted from them (not recorded which). The TCR sequence derives from a man younger than 35 who had mild COVID-19 (a few samples of this study predate the infection). Cell type and time point are not known. This chain uses TRBV12-3 or TRBV12-4 with TRBJ2-2; TRBD1 might be the D (7 bases). The CDR3 protein is CASSPRRRGRSGELFF. The DNA for the CDR3 is TGTGCCAGCAGCCCACGGAGGAGGGGGCGATCCGGGGAGCTGTTTTTT.